The 5 T cell receptor beta chains reported below all come from one sample, sequenced in a study of blood T cell repertoires in COVID-19. Produced via immunoSEQ multiplex PCR; TCRdb's table is partial and in-frame only. The sample lists 100,000 to 120,000 clones; around 90% were seen once. Sequencing input: peripheral blood. The receptors come from a human donor in a cohort sampled during active COVID-19.

The chain recombines TRBV9 with TRBJ2-1, with D hard to call. The CDR3 has 16 residues. The V end lost 1 base, the J end lost 1 base, and 12 bases lay between the germline ends. Germline values: CDR1 SGDLS, CDR2 YYNGEE. The CDR3 DNA reads TGTGCCAGCAGCGTAACTCTTAGTTTGTCCTACAATGAGCAGTTCTTC. It specifies CASSVTLSLSYNEQFF. The full variable domain, with the rest looked up from reference TRBV9 and TRBJ2-1, is DSGVTQTPKHLITATGQRVTLRCSPRSGDLSVYWYQQSLDQGLQFLIQYYNGEERAKGNILERFSAQQFPDLHSELNLSSLELGDSALYFCASSVTLSLSYNEQFFGPGTRLTVL.

The CDR3 nucleotides are TGTGCCAGCAGTTCACCCACCCGGTCCCGCTACAATGAGCAGTTCTTC. This translates into CASSSPTRSRYNEQFF. This rearrangement joins TRBV28 to TRBJ2-1; D gene unclear. Germline CDR1 MDHEN, CDR2 SYDVKM. V shed 4 bases and J shed 3 bases, with 16 bases lying between them. This CDR3 has 16 amino acids.

The chain couples TRBV5-4 to TRBJ2-1, with TRBD1 matching over 10 bases. CDR1 and CDR2 from the germline V gene are SGHNT and YYREEE (reference sequence). The CDR3 covers 15 residues. The V and J ends lost 2 bases and 4 bases, in that order; junction bases with no gene match: 3. CDR3 in DNA: TGTGCCAGCAGCTTAGGGACAGGGGCTTACAATGAGCAGTTCTTC. It encodes CASSLGTGAYNEQFF.

The V and J genes are TRBV7-3 and TRBJ2-5; perhaps TRBD1 as D (6 bases). Germline V gives CDR1 SGHTA, CDR2 FQGTGA. V lost 5 bases to trimming and J lost 2 bases, with 9 bases between them. The CDR3 runs 13 residues. The CDR3 loop reads CASSPDRQETQYF. The CDR3 DNA is TGTGCCAGCAGCCCCGACAGGCAAGAGACCCAGTACTTC.

This chain joins TRBV28 and TRBJ1-1; weak D call: TRBD1 (5 bases). Looked up from germline, CDR1 is MDHEN and CDR2 is SYDVKM. This CDR3 has 12 amino acids. With 8 bases removed from V and 1 base from J, the gap between germline ends came to 8 bases. DNA for the CDR3: TGTGCCAGCGGCAGGGCGAACACTGAAGCTTTCTTT. Translating it yields CASGRANTEAFF.